What follows is one T cell receptor (beta chain) and its context. Alongside a J-beta primer mix, a sample-barcoded 5' primer served in a second PCR lasting about 6 to 12 cycles. All cDNA molecules were each tagged by a template-switch adaptor with 12 random nucleotides. TCRdb itself ran the 5' RACE reads through MiXCR, one entry per CDR3 protein. This sample yields about 1.1 million distinct CDR3 sequences, of which 30% to 40% are seen a single time; roughly 13% belongs to the top ten. The sample comes from a study of blood T cells in healthy people across ages. Germline loops: CDR1 SEHNR, CDR2 FQNEAQ (reference sequence). The CDR3 contains 15 residues. The V and J ends lost 1 base and 4 bases respectively, with 13 bases between them.

The chain carries TRBV7-9 and TRBJ1-1; maybe TRBD1 (6 bases). The sequenced sample was blood. The receptor was derived from a man aged 18 to 29 in good health. The chain's CDR3 is CASSLGYRVGTEAFF. The DNA of the CDR3 is TGTGCCAGCAGCTTAGGCTACAGGGTTGGCACTGAAGCTTTCTTT. The variable domain in full, with the rest retrieved from reference TRBV7-9 and TRBJ1-1, is DTGVSQNPRHKITKRGQNVTFRCDPISEHNRLYWYRQTLGQGPEFLTYFQNEAQLEKSRLLSDRFSAERPKGSFSTLEIQRTEQGDSAMYLCASSLGYRVGTEAFFGQGTRLTVV.